Listed here are 23 T cell receptor beta chains from one sample, sequenced in a study of OX40 agonist ivuxolimab in advanced cancers. TCRdb's table, derived via immunoSEQ multiplex PCR, lists solely in-frame clones and lacks some. Seen here are some 61,000 clones, roughly 76% observed once, and the top ten hold around 1.7%. The input for sequencing was CD4+ or CD8+ T cells sorted from blood, taken in a trial of the OX40 agonist ivuxolimab. These receptors all stem from an adult with an advanced solid tumor such as melanoma, head and neck, liver or kidney cancer.

The rearrangement links TRBV5-4 to TRBJ2-5; D is unclear. V lost 4 bases to trimming and J lost 0 bases, with 7 bases between them. The CDR3 has 13 amino acids. Germline CDR1 and CDR2: SGHNT and YYREEE (reference sequence). The CDR3 is CASSTGHQETQYF. The CDR3 DNA reads as TGTGCCAGCAGCACGGGTCACCAAGAGACCCAGTACTTC.

This chain connects TRBV11-2 to TRBJ2-3, with D unresolved. In germline, CDR1 is SGHAT, CDR2 FQNNGV. V shed 5 bases and J shed 1 base, with 4 bases lying between them. This CDR3 is built from 12 residues. CDR3 loop: CASSQGTDTQYF. The CDR3, as DNA: TGTGCCAGCAGCCAGGGCACAGATACGCAGTATTTT. The variable domain in full, completed from reference TRBV11-2 and TRBJ2-3, reads EAGVAQSPRYKIIEKRQSVAFWCNPISGHATLYWYQQILGQGPKLLIQFQNNGVVDDSQLPKDRFSAERLKGVDSTLKIQPAKLEDSAVYLCASSQGTDTQYFGPGTRLTVL.

The chain employs TRBV11-2 and TRBJ2-1; 11 bases line up with TRBD2. This CDR3 is built from 14 residues. The ends lost 6 bases at V and 6 bases at J; junction bases unmatched: 4. Germline V gives CDR1 SGHAT, CDR2 FQNNGV. The CDR3 region is CASSAGTSGNEQFF. For the CDR3, the DNA is TGTGCCAGCAGTGCCGGGACTAGCGGCAATGAGCAGTTCTTC.

CDR3 DNA: TGTGCCAGCAGCCCTGTCGAAAACCGGAAGCAGAACACTGAAGCTTTCTTT. This gives the protein CASSPVENRKQNTEAFF. The chain joins TRBV11-2 to TRBJ1-1; no clear D gene. Germline CDR1 and CDR2: SGHAT and FQNNGV. V was clipped by 5 bases and J by 1 base, with 20 bases between them. The CDR3 is 17 residues long.

The V call is TRBV5-6, the J call TRBJ2-5; D uncertain. The CDR3 sequence is 13 residues long. Deletions cut 0 bases from V and 5 bases from J, with 8 bases between. Germline values: CDR1 SGHDT, CDR2 YYEEEE. CDR3 nucleotides: TGTGCCAGCAGCTTGGGGGGATACGAGACCCAGTACTTC. Translating gives CASSLGGYETQYF. Full variable domain (remainder filled in from reference TRBV5-6 and TRBJ2-5): DAGVTQSPTHLIKTRGQQVTLRCSPKSGHDTVSWYQQALGQGPQFIFQYYEEEERQRGNFPDRFSGHQFPNYSSELNVNALLLGDSALYLCASSLGGYETQYFGPGTRLLVL.

This clone appeared a few times. This chain connects TRBV5-4 to TRBJ1-2; D might be TRBD1 (6 bases). There are 15 residues in the CDR3. The germline V and J ends were trimmed by 4 bases and 4 bases, with 17 bases remaining between them. The germline V gene encodes CDR1 SGHNT and CDR2 YYREEE (reference sequence). CDR3: CASSPGQISIYGYTF. The DNA for the CDR3 is TGTGCCAGCAGCCCCGGACAGATTAGTATCTATGGCTACACCTTC.

This rearrangement joins TRBV5-1 to TRBJ1-1; D not certain. The CDR3 runs to 14 residues. Trimming removed 1 base at V and 1 base at J, with 8 bases between. The germline V gene encodes CDR1 SGHRS and CDR2 YFSETQ. CDR3 protein: CASSLFQANTEAFF. The CDR3 DNA reads as TGCGCCAGCAGCTTGTTTCAAGCGAACACTGAAGCTTTCTTT.

The chain has TRBV11-2 and TRBJ2-1; a possible D gene is TRBD2 (5 bases). V was trimmed by 4 bases and J by 9 bases, leaving 13 bases between them. The CDR3 extends over 13 amino acids. Germline lookup yields CDR1 SGHAT and CDR2 FQNNGV. For the CDR3, the DNA is TGTGCCAGCAGCTCCTTTCTAGCAAGTGAGCAGTTCTTC. Its protein product is CASSSFLASEQFF.

The chain has TRBV5-1 and TRBJ2-1; 9 bases match TRBD1. The germline gives CDR1 SGHRS, CDR2 YFSETQ. The CDR3 spans 17 residues. Trimming removed 3 bases from V and 6 bases from J; junction bases left unmatched: 13. DNA of the CDR3: TGCGCCAGCAGCTACCTCGGTGAATGGACAGGGGTCAATGAGCAGTTCTTC. Its protein product is CASSYLGEWTGVNEQFF.

This clone came up a few times. This chain uses TRBV28 with TRBJ1-2; D is unresolved. CDR3 length equals 15 residues. Between the trimmed V and J ends, which lost 5 bases and 4 bases, there was a span of 17 bases. The germline V gene encodes CDR1 MDHEN and CDR2 SYDVKM. The CDR3 DNA reads TGTGCCAGCAGTATTGACGGAACCTGGGGCTATGGCTACACCTTC. This codes for CASSIDGTWGYGYTF.

This clone was counted a few times. The chain recombines TRBV18 with TRBJ2-1; TRBD1 matches 11 bases. Germline values: CDR1 KGHSH, CDR2 LQKENI. J gave up 7 bases and V 6 bases, and 2 bases lay outside the gene matches. The CDR3 runs to 13 residues. The CDR3 loop reads CASSGQGGNEQFF. The DNA for the CDR3 is TGTGCCAGCTCGGGACAGGGGGGGAATGAGCAGTTCTTC.

The genes are TRBV28 and TRBJ2-3, with a weak D call TRBD2 (6 bases). CDR3 length equals 14 residues. V lost 5 bases, J lost 0 bases, and 9 bases lay in between. Germline V lookup: CDR1 MDHEN, CDR2 SYDVKM. The CDR3 DNA follows: TGTGCCAGCAGTCGTCGGGGGAGCACAGATACGCAGTATTTT. It yields the protein CASSRRGSTDTQYF.

V gene TRBV11-2 combines with J gene TRBJ1-2; TRBD1 matches at 11 bases. This CDR3 contains 15 residues. The J segment lost 7 bases and the V segment lost 2 bases, leaving 6 bases of the junction unmatched. The germline V gene encodes CDR1 SGHAT and CDR2 FQNNGV. The CDR3 loop is CASSLSRTGGSGYTF. The CDR3 region has the DNA TGTGCCAGCAGCTTATCCCGGACAGGGGGCTCTGGCTACACCTTC.

The chain couples TRBV4-2 to TRBJ2-1; 9 nucleotides agree with TRBD1. The germline CDR1 and CDR2 sequences are LGHNA and YNFKEQ. The V gene end was trimmed by 4 bases and the J gene end by 4 bases; junction bases not matched to a gene: 8. The CDR3 covers 16 residues. The CDR3 region is CASSRTQGAEYNEQFF. In DNA, the CDR3 is TGTGCCAGCAGCCGAACACAGGGGGCAGAATACAATGAGCAGTTCTTC.

The chain couples TRBV11-2 to TRBJ2-1, with unresolved D. The CDR3 sequence is 13 residues long. V was trimmed by 5 bases and J by 3 bases, leaving 8 bases between them. Germline loops: CDR1 SGHAT, CDR2 FQNNGV. CDR3 in amino acids: CASSLTRYNEQFF. As DNA, the CDR3 is TGTGCCAGCAGCCTGACTCGCTACAATGAGCAGTTCTTC.

This clone was detected only a few times. This chain uses TRBV2 with TRBJ1-2, with D tentatively TRBD1 (5 bases). Trimming removed 5 bases from V and 0 bases from J, with 10 bases in between. The length of the CDR3 is 14 residues. Germline V lookup: CDR1 SNHLY, CDR2 FYNNEI. CDR3 nucleotides: TGTGCCAGCAGTTTGACAGATGCTAACTATGGCTACACCTTC. It specifies CASSLTDANYGYTF.

The chain employs TRBV10-3 and TRBJ2-2, with TRBD2 matching 9 bases. The trim removed 9 bases at V and 3 bases at J, leaving 5 bases unmatched. Germline CDR1 ENHRY, CDR2 SYGVKD. The CDR3 loop spans 14 amino acids. Here the CDR3 reads CAIGRLADTGELFF. The CDR3 DNA reads as TGTGCCATAGGGCGACTAGCGGACACCGGGGAGCTGTTTTTT.

This clone has only one observation. The V gene is TRBV19, the J gene TRBJ2-3, with TRBD2 matching 8 bases. The CDR3 is 15 residues long. CDR1 is LNHDA, CDR2 SQIVND, per germline (reference sequence). Losses at the gene ends were 3 bases for V and 4 bases for J; bases not matched to a gene: 6. The CDR3 loop reads CASSIRGGASDTQYF. Written as DNA, the CDR3 is TGTGCCAGTAGTATTCGGGGGGGGGCCTCAGATACGCAGTATTTT.

The V call is TRBV5-4, the J call TRBJ2-3; possibly TRBD1 or TRBD2 for D (7 bases each). Trimming pared 1 base from V and 4 bases from J, leaving 10 bases between. CDR3 size: 14 residues. Germline V gives CDR1 SGHNT, CDR2 YYREEE (reference sequence). CDR3 coding DNA: TGTGCCAGCAGCTTGCAGGGGGGGCCAGATACGCAGTATTTT. Translating it yields CASSLQGGPDTQYF.

The chain is built from TRBV10-1 and TRBJ1-1; unclear D gene. The germline CDR1 and CDR2 sequences are WNHNN and SYGVQD (reference sequence). The length of the CDR3 is 14 residues. V lost 3 bases and J 0 bases, leaving 8 bases between the germline ends. The CDR3 is CASSDPGLNTEAFF. CDR3 nucleotides: TGCGCCAGCAGTGATCCGGGTTTGAACACTGAAGCTTTCTTT.

V is TRBV18 and J is TRBJ2-7; D uncertain. Germline-derived CDR1 and CDR2 are KGHSH and LQKENI. The CDR3 spans 12 residues. Trimming removed 4 bases at V and 4 bases at J, with 8 bases between. CDR3 bases: TGTGCCAGCTCACTGGACGGATACGAGCAGTACTTC. Amino acid sequence: CASSLDGYEQYF.

V and J are TRBV6-1 and TRBJ2-5; D unresolved. V lost 1 base to trimming and J lost 5 bases, with 11 bases between them. The CDR3 totals 14 residues. CDR1 and CDR2 from the germline V gene are MNHNS and SASEGT. The CDR3 sequence: CASSEGARPETQYF. The CDR3 DNA reads TGTGCCAGCAGTGAAGGGGCTCGTCCGGAGACCCAGTACTTC.

The chain uses TRBV28 and TRBJ1-1; D perhaps matches TRBD1 (5 bases). Germline V CDR1 and CDR2: MDHEN, SYDVKM. The CDR3 extends over 16 amino acids. V was trimmed by 4 bases and J by 0 bases, leaving 15 bases between them. The CDR3 nucleotides read TGTGCCAGCAGTTCCTCTGGGGCCTTCTTGAACACTGAAGCTTTCTTT. As protein: CASSSSGAFLNTEAFF.